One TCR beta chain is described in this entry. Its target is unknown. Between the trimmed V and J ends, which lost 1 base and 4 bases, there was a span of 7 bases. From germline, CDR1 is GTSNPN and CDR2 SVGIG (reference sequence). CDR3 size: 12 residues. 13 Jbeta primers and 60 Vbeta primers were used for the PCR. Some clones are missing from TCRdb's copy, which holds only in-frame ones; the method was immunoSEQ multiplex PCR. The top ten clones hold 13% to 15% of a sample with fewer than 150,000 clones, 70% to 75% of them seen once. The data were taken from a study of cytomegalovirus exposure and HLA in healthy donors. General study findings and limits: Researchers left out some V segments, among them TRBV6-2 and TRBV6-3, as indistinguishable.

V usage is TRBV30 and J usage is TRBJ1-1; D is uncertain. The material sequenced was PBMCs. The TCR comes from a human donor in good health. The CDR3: CAWSGESTEAFF. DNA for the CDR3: TGTGCCTGGAGTGGAGAGAGCACTGAAGCTTTCTTT.